This entry lists 28 T cell receptor beta chains sequenced from one sample in a study of blood T cell repertoires in COVID-19. Generated by immunoSEQ multiplex PCR, the TCRdb table keeps only in-frame clones and is missing some. The sample lists about 62,000 clones; around 80% were seen once. What was sequenced was peripheral blood. These receptors were obtained from a human donor in a cohort sampled during active COVID-19.

The chain is built from TRBV5-1 and TRBJ2-5; 10 bases are a match to TRBD1. V dropped 2 bases and J dropped 3; count of bases not matched to a gene: 4. Germline assignment: CDR1 SGHRS and CDR2 YFSETQ. This CDR3 contains 15 residues. CDR3 residues: CASSFGQGGKETQYF. In nucleotides, the CDR3 is TGCGCCAGCAGCTTCGGACAGGGGGGGAAAGAGACCCAGTACTTC.

The V call is TRBV5-6, the J call TRBJ2-3; the match to TRBD2 covers 15 bases. The CDR3 extends over 16 amino acids. J was trimmed by 3 bases and V by 4 bases; bases with no gene match: 3. Per germline, CDR1 SGHDT and CDR2 YYEEEE. CDR3 sequence reads: CASSQGLAGGTDTQYF. DNA for the CDR3: TGTGCCAGCAGCCAGGGACTAGCGGGAGGTACAGATACGCAGTATTTT.

This chain connects TRBV11-2 to TRBJ2-2; 7 nucleotides match TRBD2. The germline V gene encodes CDR1 SGHAT and CDR2 FQNNGV. This CDR3 is 16 amino acids long. J lost 0 bases, V lost 5 bases, and 6 bases had no gene match. The DNA for the CDR3 is TGTGCCAGCAGCGAAACTGGGAGGGCGAACACCGGGGAGCTGTTTTTT. Translating gives CASSETGRANTGELFF.

The gene calls are TRBV5-1 and TRBJ2-1; no firm D call. CDR1 is SGHRS, CDR2 YFSETQ, per germline. The V end was cut by 0 bases, the J end by 3 bases, with 7 bases between. The CDR3 runs 14 residues. CDR3 sequence reads: CASSLADFYNEQFF. As DNA, the CDR3 is TGCGCCAGCAGCTTGGCCGACTTCTACAATGAGCAGTTCTTC.

The chain carries TRBV19 and TRBJ2-3; 14 bases are a match to TRBD2. J gave up 4 bases and V 5 bases, and 14 bases lay outside the gene matches. Germline CDR1 is LNHDA and CDR2 is SQIVND (reference sequence). The CDR3 covers 19 residues. DNA for the CDR3: TGTGCCAGTAGTGTGACTGGGACTAGCGGGGGTTATAGCGCAGATACGCAGTATTTT. Its protein product is CASSVTGTSGGYSADTQYF.

This clone was seen a single time. The chain employs TRBV7-9 and TRBJ1-6; D not resolved. The ends were cut back, 5 bases at V and 10 bases at J, with 12 bases in the middle. Germline CDR1 is SEHNR and CDR2 is FQNEAQ (reference sequence). The CDR3 loop spans 13 amino acids. The CDR3 nucleotides read TGTGCCAGCAGCCTTCAGAGGAGCTCACCCCTCCACTTT. Its translation: CASSLQRSSPLHF.

This clone was counted many times. The chain has TRBV19 and TRBJ1-2; 9 nucleotides match TRBD1. Trimming removed 4 bases from V and 8 bases from J; junction bases left unmatched: 11. Per germline, CDR1 LNHDA and CDR2 SQIVND (reference sequence). This CDR3 contains 15 residues. The CDR3 nucleotides read TGTGCCAGTAGTAACCCGTACAGGGGGCGCCGAGGCTACACCTTC. Its protein product is CASSNPYRGRRGYTF.

This clone was observed a single time. This sequence joins TRBV9 and TRBJ1-4, with D unclear. CDR1 and CDR2 (germline): SGDLS, YYNGEE. V shed 0 bases and J shed 8 bases, with 14 bases lying between them. This CDR3 contains 15 residues. CDR3 coding DNA: TGTGCCAGCAGCGTAGCCGTGGCGAGAGGAGAAAAACTGTTTTTT. Encoded protein: CASSVAVARGEKLFF.

The chain employs TRBV7-9 and TRBJ2-7; 8 bases fit TRBD2. V was clipped by 3 bases and J by 7 bases; unmatched bases: 8. There are 14 residues in the CDR3. Germline loops: CDR1 SEHNR, CDR2 FQNEAQ (reference sequence). This CDR3 is CASSFPGLVEEQYF. CDR3 sequence (DNA): TGTGCCAGCAGCTTTCCGGGACTAGTAGAAGAGCAGTACTTC.

This clone is a singleton in its sample. The chain combines TRBV2 with TRBJ2-3, with TRBD2 matching over 9 bases. The CDR3 has 15 amino acids. The V segment lost 6 bases and the J segment 0 bases; nucleotides outside the gene matches: 4. CDR1 is SNHLY, CDR2 FYNNEI, per germline. This chain's CDR3 is CASSRLAASTDTQYF. The CDR3 region has the DNA TGTGCCAGCAGCCGACTAGCGGCTAGCACAGATACGCAGTATTTT. Variable domain in full (rest from reference TRBV2 and TRBJ2-3): EPEVTQTPSHQVTQMGQEVILRCVPISNHLYFYWYRQILGQKVEFLVSFYNNEISEKSEIFDDQFSVERPDGSNFTLKIRSTKLEDSAMYFCASSRLAASTDTQYFGPGTRLTVL.

The chain recombines TRBV4-1 with TRBJ2-1; 9 bases align to TRBD2. The CDR3 spans 15 residues. The trim removed 4 bases at V and 4 bases at J, leaving 5 bases unmatched. Looked up from germline, CDR1 is MGHRA and CDR2 is YSYEKL. The CDR3 loop is CASSLSGGTYNEQFF. DNA for the CDR3: TGCGCCAGCAGCCTTAGCGGGGGTACGTACAATGAGCAGTTCTTC.

This clone has only one observation. The chain is built from TRBV5-4 and TRBJ2-5; 7 nucleotides align to TRBD2. CDR3 size: 13 residues. J gave up 4 bases and V 4 bases, and 4 bases lay outside the gene matches. Germline V gives CDR1 SGHNT, CDR2 YYREEE (reference sequence). The CDR3 coding sequence is TGTGCCAGCAGCCCCCCTAGCGGAGAGACCCAGTACTTC. This gives the protein CASSPPSGETQYF. The variable domain in full, with the rest retrieved from reference TRBV5-4 and TRBJ2-5, is ETGVTQSPTHLIKTRGQQVTLRCSSQSGHNTVSWYQQALGQGPQFIFQYYREEENGRGNFPPRFSGLQFPNYSSELNVNALELDDSALYLCASSPPSGETQYFGPGTRLLVL.

V gene TRBV5-4 combines with J gene TRBJ2-1, with D perhaps matching TRBD2 (7 bases). The CDR3 contains 16 residues. V lost 4 bases, J lost 4 bases, and 18 bases lay in between. Germline lookup yields CDR1 SGHNT and CDR2 YYREEE (reference sequence). The CDR3 region is CASSPEGGRFYNEQFF. The CDR3 nucleotides are TGTGCCAGCAGCCCCGAGGGGGGGCGCTTTTACAATGAGCAGTTCTTC.

The CDR3 nucleotides read TGTGCCACCAGCAGAGATGGCCCCTTCCAGCATTTT. It yields the protein CATSRDGPFQHF. V is TRBV15 and J is TRBJ1-5, with no clear D. V lost 0 bases to trimming and J lost 12 bases, with 9 bases between them. CDR3 length equals 12 residues. The V gene's germline CDR1 is LNHNV and CDR2 YYDKDF (reference sequence).

This chain connects TRBV27 to TRBJ2-2, with D unresolved. Germline loops: CDR1 MNHEY, CDR2 SMNVEV (reference sequence). The CDR3 runs to 13 residues. Trimming left V 4 bases short and J 1 base short, with 4 bases between. The CDR3 sequence is CASSSRNTGELFF. The CDR3 DNA reads as TGTGCCAGCAGTTCCCGGAACACCGGGGAGCTGTTTTTT.

V usage is TRBV25-1 and J usage is TRBJ1-1, with D perhaps TRBD1 (5 bases). Germline assignment: CDR1 MGHDK and CDR2 SYGVNS. Between the trimmed V and J ends, which lost 6 bases and 1 base, there was a span of 12 bases. The CDR3 has 14 amino acids. In DNA form, the CDR3 reads TGTGCCAGCAGGGACTCGGGGGGGAACACTGAAGCTTTCTTT. Translating it yields CASRDSGGNTEAFF.

The CDR3 spells CASTGGTGAHTGELFF. CDR3 DNA sequence: TGTGCCAGCACCGGAGGGACAGGGGCTCACACCGGGGAGCTGTTTTTT. This chain connects TRBV2 to TRBJ2-2; 10 bases match TRBD1. Germline values: CDR1 SNHLY, CDR2 FYNNEI. Trimming at V came to 7 bases and at J to 3 bases, leaving 8 bases not matched to a gene. The CDR3 sequence is 16 residues long.

The chain joins TRBV19 to TRBJ2-1; 11 bases are shared with TRBD2. The CDR3 totals 14 residues. J lost 10 bases, V lost 5 bases, and 7 bases had no gene match. CDR1 LNHDA and CDR2 SQIVND come from the germline V gene (reference sequence). CDR3 loop: CASSLAGGLSEQFF. The CDR3 DNA reads as TGTGCCAGTAGTCTAGCGGGGGGCCTGTCCGAGCAGTTCTTC.

The chain links TRBV2 to TRBJ1-2; D not certain. This CDR3 has 14 amino acids. Germline V CDR1 and CDR2: SNHLY, FYNNEI. V lost 1 base to trimming and J lost 1 base, with 7 bases between them. CDR3 sequence (DNA): TGTGCCAGCAGTGAAGGGAGGGTTAACTATGGCTACACCTTC. Protein: CASSEGRVNYGYTF.

The chain links TRBV2 to TRBJ2-5, with a weak D call TRBD1 (6 bases). The CDR3 runs 13 residues. Deletions cut 4 bases from V and 2 bases from J, with 8 bases between. CDR1 SNHLY and CDR2 FYNNEI come from the germline V gene. The CDR3 loop is CASSGQGQETQYF. CDR3 DNA: TGTGCCAGCAGTGGGCAGGGGCAAGAGACCCAGTACTTC.

This clone occurred a few times. This chain connects TRBV28 to TRBJ1-4; maybe TRBD1 (5 bases). The germline V gene encodes CDR1 MDHEN and CDR2 SYDVKM. V shed 2 bases and J shed 6 bases, with 10 bases lying between them. This CDR3 region has 14 residues. The CDR3 coding sequence is TGTGCCAGCAGTTTACAGACAGAAGATGAAAAACTGTTTTTT. Protein product: CASSLQTEDEKLFF.

The sample holds one count of this clone. This rearrangement joins TRBV19 to TRBJ1-2; D is unresolved. Germline V gene lookup returns CDR1 LNHDA and CDR2 SQIVND (reference sequence). Trimming removed 6 bases at V and 2 bases at J, with 16 bases between. The CDR3 contains 15 residues. The CDR3 DNA is TGTGCCAGTAGCGCAACAGTGGTCGTGAACTATGGCTACACCTTC. Protein: CASSATVVVNYGYTF.

This clone has a single count. The rearrangement links TRBV15 to TRBJ2-3; TRBD2 is a possible D gene (5 bases). The CDR3 runs to 16 residues. Germline V gives CDR1 LNHNV, CDR2 YYDKDF (reference sequence). Trimming left V 0 bases short and J 6 bases short, with 16 bases between. The chain's CDR3 is CATSRDLYKDLDTQYF. For the CDR3, the DNA is TGTGCCACCAGCAGAGATCTGTATAAGGACTTGGATACGCAGTATTTT.

V gene TRBV5-8 combines with J gene TRBJ1-4, with unresolved D. CDR1 is SGHTS and CDR2 is YDEGEE in the germline V gene. The V and J ends lost 7 bases and 7 bases respectively, with 17 bases between them. This CDR3 spans 14 amino acids. The CDR3 coding sequence is TGTGCCAGCCAGCTTTTGGATCCGGGTGAAAAACTGTTTTTT. Its protein is CASQLLDPGEKLFF. Complete variable domain (other parts from reference TRBV5-8 and TRBJ1-4): EAGVTQSPTHLIKTRGQQATLRCSPISGHTSVYWYQQALGLGLQFLLWYDEGEERNRGNFPPRFSGRQFPNYSSELNVNALELEDSALYLCASQLLDPGEKLFFGSGTQLSVL.

The rearrangement links TRBV5-1 to TRBJ2-6; D is perhaps TRBD1 (6 bases). The CDR3 covers 18 residues. Trimming left V 4 bases short and J 4 bases short, with 21 bases between. Germline CDR1 reads SGHRS; CDR2 reads YFSETQ. CDR3 nucleotides: TGCGCCAGCAGCCATTCTCCAGCAGGGGTGCGAGGGGCCAACGTCCTGACTTTC. Translated, it gives CASSHSPAGVRGANVLTF.

The V call is TRBV2, the J call TRBJ2-7, with 8 bases aligning to TRBD1. This CDR3 contains 15 residues. Per the germline V gene, CDR1 is SNHLY and CDR2 is FYNNEI. J was trimmed by 1 base and V by 6 bases; bases with no gene match: 8. The CDR3 loop reads CASRDRGTQSYEQYF. CDR3 DNA sequence: TGTGCCAGCAGAGACAGGGGAACCCAATCCTACGAGCAGTACTTC.

The rearrangement links TRBV6-5 to TRBJ2-7, with 7 nucleotides matching TRBD2. Germline CDR1 is MNHEY and CDR2 is SVGAGI. V lost 8 bases, J lost 3 bases, and 4 bases stayed unmatched. This CDR3 region has 12 residues. The CDR3 spells CASGRAHYEQYF. CDR3 DNA: TGTGCCAGCGGGAGGGCCCACTACGAGCAGTACTTC.

The chain links TRBV10-3 to TRBJ1-5; no clear D gene. The germline V gene encodes CDR1 ENHRY and CDR2 SYGVKD. V gave up 0 bases and J gave up 10 bases, with 7 bases separating them. There are 12 residues in the CDR3. CDR3 protein: CAISESVSPQHF. The CDR3 DNA sequence: TGTGCCATCAGTGAGTCTGTTAGCCCCCAGCATTTT.